This is a list of T cell receptor beta chains from one sample in a study of shared clonotypes between healthy human individuals. Here immunoSEQ multiplex PCR was the method, and the copy in TCRdb shows in-frame clones only, minus some. The sample contains about 870,000 clones, 90% to 95% of which appear only once. Sequencing input: naive CD8+ T cells sorted from blood. These receptors all stem from a man aged 25-45 years in good health. Both conserved end residues are trimmed from each CDR3. Fields, in order: J gene, V gene, CDR3 protein.

J gene: TRBJ1-2; V gene: TRBV5-4; CDR3 protein: ASRAMESDSNT
J gene: TRBJ2-1; V gene: TRBV6-6; CDR3 protein: ASSYSTWNEQF
J gene: TRBJ2-1; V gene: TRBV5-8; CDR3 protein: ASSPRTGRHSYNEQF
J gene: TRBJ2-1; V gene: TRBV5-1; CDR3 protein: ASSLGKGSEQF
J gene: TRBJ2-7; V gene: TRBV5-4; CDR3 protein: ASSYGLAEQY
J gene: TRBJ1-5; V gene: TRBV28; CDR3 protein: ASQGFQSNQPQH
J gene: TRBJ2-7; V gene: TRBV12-2; CDR3 protein: ASRLALGETHYEQY
J gene: TRBJ2-2; V gene: TRBV28; CDR3 protein: ASSLFGGTGELF
J gene: TRBJ2-1; V gene: TRBV9; CDR3 protein: ASSYHPDTSYNEQF
J gene: TRBJ2-5; V gene: TRBV21-1; CDR3 protein: ASSKARRETQY
J gene: TRBJ2-7; V gene: TRBV7-2; CDR3 protein: ASSLGLDGTGPSYEQY
J gene: TRBJ2-7; V gene: TRBV11-2; CDR3 protein: ASSQRTSFLDEQY
J gene: TRBJ2-7; V gene: TRBV7-9; CDR3 protein: ASSPLGGTGEKQY
J gene: TRBJ2-3; V gene: TRBV29-1; CDR3 protein: SVGRTGGTDTQY